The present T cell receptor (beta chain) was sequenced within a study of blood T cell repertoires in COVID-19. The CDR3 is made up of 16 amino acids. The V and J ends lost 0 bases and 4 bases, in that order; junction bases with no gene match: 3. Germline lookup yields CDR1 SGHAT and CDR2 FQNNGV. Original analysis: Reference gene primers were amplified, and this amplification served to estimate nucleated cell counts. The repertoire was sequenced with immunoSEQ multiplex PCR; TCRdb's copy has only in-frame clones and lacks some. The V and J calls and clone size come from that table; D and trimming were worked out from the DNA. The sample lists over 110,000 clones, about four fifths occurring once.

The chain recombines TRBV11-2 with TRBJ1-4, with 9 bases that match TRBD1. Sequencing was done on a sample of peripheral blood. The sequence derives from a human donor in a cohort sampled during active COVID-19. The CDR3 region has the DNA TGTGCCAGCAGCTTAGATCGGACAGGGGTTAATGAAAAACTGTTTTTT. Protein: CASSLDRTGVNEKLFF.